One T cell receptor beta chain is described in this entry. The target antigen is unknown. The data belong to a study of cytomegalovirus exposure and HLA in healthy donors. Whole-study results and caveats: Whilst most TCR sequences proved rare, a subset of public TCRs occurred across many donors. Investigators reported some 150 TCR beta chains as tied to cytomegalovirus. Confirmation in vitro established that three CMV-associated chains were specific for CMV antigens.

Germline assignment: CDR1 SGHRS and CDR2 YFSETQ. The V segment lost 4 bases and the J segment 5 bases; nucleotides outside the gene matches: 4. This CDR3 has 14 residues. The donors were members of the validation cohort, which comprised under 150 subjects and was separate from the first cohort of roughly 700 subjects. Sequencing used immunoSEQ multiplex PCR; TCRdb keeps in-frame clones, though not all of them. This table holds 110,000 to 150,000 clones, 94% found once. The chain joins TRBV5-1 to TRBJ2-5; TRBD2 matches 11 bases. Sequenced: PBMCs. The source is a man aged 18-30 years in good health and CMV-seropositive. CDR3 residues: CASSVTSGTETQYF. The CDR3 DNA sequence: TGCGCCAGCAGCGTGACTAGCGGGACGGAGACCCAGTACTTC.